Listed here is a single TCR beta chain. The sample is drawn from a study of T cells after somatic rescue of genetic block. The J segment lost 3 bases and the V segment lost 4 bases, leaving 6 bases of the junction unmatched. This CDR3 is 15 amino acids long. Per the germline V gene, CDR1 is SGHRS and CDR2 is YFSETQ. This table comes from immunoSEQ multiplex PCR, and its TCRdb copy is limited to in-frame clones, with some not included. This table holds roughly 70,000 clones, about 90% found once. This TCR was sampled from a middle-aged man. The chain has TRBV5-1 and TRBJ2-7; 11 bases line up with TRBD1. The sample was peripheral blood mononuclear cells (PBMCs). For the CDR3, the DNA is TGCGCCAGCAGCCGCGACGGGACAGGGGGCTACGAGCAGTACTTC. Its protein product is CASSRDGTGGYEQYF.